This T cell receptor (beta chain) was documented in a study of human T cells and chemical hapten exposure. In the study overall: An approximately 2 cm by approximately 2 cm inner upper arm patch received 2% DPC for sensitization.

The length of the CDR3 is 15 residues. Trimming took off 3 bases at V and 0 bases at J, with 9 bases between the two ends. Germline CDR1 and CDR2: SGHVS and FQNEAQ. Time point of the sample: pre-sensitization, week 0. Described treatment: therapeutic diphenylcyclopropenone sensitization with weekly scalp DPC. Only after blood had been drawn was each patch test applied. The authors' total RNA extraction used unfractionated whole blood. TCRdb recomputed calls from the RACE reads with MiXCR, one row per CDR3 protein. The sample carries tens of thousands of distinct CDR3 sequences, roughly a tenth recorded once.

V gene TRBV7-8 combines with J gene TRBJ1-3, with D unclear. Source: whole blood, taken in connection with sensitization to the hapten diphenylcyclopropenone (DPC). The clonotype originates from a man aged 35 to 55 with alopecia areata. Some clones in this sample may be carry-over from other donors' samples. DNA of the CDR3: TGTGCCAGCAGCTTGGGAGGACCCTCTGGAAACACCATATATTTT. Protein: CASSLGGPSGNTIYF.